This TCR beta chain was profiled in a study of blood T cell repertoires in COVID-19. As for the study in general: Researchers got acute and convalescent COVID-19 samples from the United States, Italy and Spain. T cells, B-cell-depleted T cells, or PBMCs supplied cDNA or gDNA.

Germline V gene lookup returns CDR1 MNHEY and CDR2 SMNVEV (reference sequence). This CDR3 is built from 19 residues. J was trimmed by 2 bases and V by 1 base; bases with no gene match: 14. Source study methods: Amplification with reference gene primers provided the estimates of nucleated cell counts. The method was immunoSEQ multiplex PCR; TCRdb's version includes in-frame clones alone and lacks a portion of them. Clone size and V and J calls were adopted from that table, with D and trimming inferred from the DNA. The sample lists 150,000 to 200,000 clones, around four fifths seen once, with 17% in the top ten. Living in 24 US areas, the participants were between roughly 18 and 90 years of age.

The sequenced sample consisted of PBMCs or T cells enriched from blood (not recorded which). The chain couples TRBV27 to TRBJ2-3, with 8 bases matching TRBD1. The clonotype originates from a woman aged 45 to 65 who had recovered from COVID-19. For the CDR3, the DNA is TGTGCCAGCAGTTTATGGCAGGGGGCGGGTAGCGGAGCCACAGATACGCAGTATTTT. Encoded protein: CASSLWQGAGSGATDTQYF.